The 31 T cell receptor beta chains given below trace back to one sample, sequenced in a study of blood T cell repertoires in COVID-19. The table came from immunoSEQ multiplex PCR; TCRdb's copy has only in-frame clones and leaves some out. The sample carries 150,000 or so clones, roughly nine tenths recorded once. The sample comprised peripheral blood. These receptors were taken from a woman aged 40 to 55 with acute or convalescent COVID-19.

CDR3 protein: CASSQPDIRETQYF. CDR3 nucleotide sequence: TGCGCCAGCAGCCAACCCGACATTCGAGAGACCCAGTACTTC. The gene calls are TRBV4-1 and TRBJ2-5; D not resolved. Trimming removed 2 bases from V and 4 bases from J, with 11 bases in between. CDR3 length: 14 residues. CDR1 is MGHRA and CDR2 is YSYEKL in the germline V gene.

The genes are TRBV3-1 (or the pseudogene TRBV3-2) and TRBJ1-1; unclear D gene. The CDR3 is 15 amino acids. V shed 0 bases and J shed 2 bases, with 10 bases lying between them. Per germline, CDR1 LGHDT and CDR2 YNNKEL (reference sequence). CDR3 sequence: CASSQDRGINTEAFF. Written as DNA, the CDR3 is TGTGCCAGCAGCCAAGATCGGGGTATAAACACTGAAGCTTTCTTT.

This clone was seen more than once but under ten times. The rearrangement links TRBV28 to TRBJ1-5; D remains unclear. CDR1 MDHEN and CDR2 SYDVKM come from the germline V gene. Trimming shortened V by 1 base and J by 6 bases, and 13 bases separated the two germline ends. The CDR3 length is 15 residues. CDR3 DNA sequence: TGTGCCAGCAGTTTATCGGGGAGGATGTCTCAGCCCCAGCATTTT. Translating it yields CASSLSGRMSQPQHF.

This clone was detected once. The V and J genes are TRBV6-2 or TRBV6-3 and TRBJ2-1, with TRBD2 identical over 9 bases. Germline loops: CDR1 MNHEY, CDR2 SVGEGT. The J segment lost 3 bases and the V segment lost 0 bases, leaving 0 bases of the junction unmatched. This CDR3 is 15 amino acids long. In DNA form, the CDR3 reads TGTGCCAGCAGTTACTCGACTAGCGGCTACAATGAGCAGTTCTTC. Encoded protein: CASSYSTSGYNEQFF.

The V call is TRBV5-4, the J call TRBJ2-5, with 9 bases aligning to TRBD1. Germline V lookup: CDR1 SGHNT, CDR2 YYREEE (reference sequence). CDR3 length equals 13 residues. With V trimmed by 5 bases and J by 5 bases, 4 bases remained unmatched. CDR3 DNA: TGTGCCAGCAGGGGACAGGGTACGGAGACCCAGTACTTC. It encodes CASRGQGTETQYF.

The chain employs TRBV6-7 and TRBJ1-1, with 8 nucleotides matching TRBD1. TRBV6-7 is reported as an ORF; its role is uncertain. The V gene end was trimmed by 4 bases and the J gene end by 11 bases; junction bases not matched to a gene: 6. The CDR3 is 12 residues long. CDR3 DNA: TGTGCCAGCAGTTCAAGACAGGGGCGGGCTTTCTTT. Encoded protein: CASSSRQGRAFF.

The chain combines TRBV5-6 with TRBJ2-2; 7 bases match TRBD2. V lost 0 bases to trimming and J lost 4 bases; unmatched junction nucleotides: 0. Per the germline V gene, CDR1 is SGHDT and CDR2 is YYEEEE. The CDR3 is made up of 14 amino acids. The CDR3 here is CASSLGLATGELFF. As DNA, the CDR3 is TGTGCCAGCAGCTTGGGACTAGCCACCGGGGAGCTGTTTTTT.

V usage is TRBV27 and J usage is TRBJ1-1; D perhaps matches TRBD1 (6 bases). Germline V CDR1 and CDR2: MNHEY, SMNVEV (reference sequence). The V and J ends lost 6 bases and 6 bases respectively, with 17 bases between them. The CDR3 consists of 14 residues. DNA for the CDR3: TGTGCCAGCAGCGTTGCGGGGGCGCGGGCTGAAGCTTTCTTT. Residues: CASSVAGARAEAFF.

The gene calls are TRBV29-1 and TRBJ2-1, with TRBD2 matching 10 bases. Per the germline V gene, CDR1 is SQVTM and CDR2 is ANQGSEA. This CDR3 has 15 amino acids. V trimming: 1 base; J trimming: 5 bases; junction bases outside the gene matches: 5. The CDR3 nucleotides read TGCAGCGTTGAAGCCGGGACTAGCGAGAACAATGAGCAGTTCTTC. It is translated as CSVEAGTSENNEQFF.

V gene TRBV6-5 combines with J gene TRBJ1-3; D unclear. The CDR3 is made up of 13 amino acids. V lost 1 base and J 4 bases, leaving 5 bases between the germline ends. Germline V lookup: CDR1 MNHEY, CDR2 SVGAGI. The CDR3 loop reads CASSYFQGNTIYF. As DNA, the CDR3 is TGTGCCAGCAGTTACTTCCAAGGAAACACCATATATTTT.

The V call is TRBV6-5, the J call TRBJ1-6; 10 bases match TRBD1. V was clipped by 4 bases and J by 7 bases; unmatched bases: 7. The CDR3 loop spans 16 amino acids. CDR1 is MNHEY and CDR2 is SVGAGI in the germline V gene. In DNA, the CDR3 is TGTGCCAGCAGTTCACAACCGGGACAGGGGAATTCACCCCTCCACTTT. This sequence encodes CASSSQPGQGNSPLHF.

The chain recombines TRBV11-2 with TRBJ2-6, with 9 bases aligning to TRBD1. CDR1 and CDR2 (germline): SGHAT, FQNNGV. This CDR3 comprises 18 residues. After removal of 5 bases from V and 0 bases from J, the junction contained 8 bases not matched to a gene. This CDR3 is CASSLGQGSISGANVLTF. In nucleotides, the CDR3 is TGTGCCAGCAGCCTAGGACAGGGGTCTATCTCTGGGGCCAACGTCCTGACTTTC. Full variable domain (rest looked up from reference TRBV11-2 and TRBJ2-6): EAGVAQSPRYKIIEKRQSVAFWCNPISGHATLYWYQQILGQGPKLLIQFQNNGVVDDSQLPKDRFSAERLKGVDSTLKIQPAKLEDSAVYLCASSLGQGSISGANVLTFGAGSRLTVL.

J is TRBJ2-7 and V is TRBV11-2; D may be TRBD1 (6 bases). The germline CDR1 and CDR2 sequences are SGHAT and FQNNGV. V was clipped by 1 base and J by 5 bases, with 9 bases between them. The CDR3 contains 13 residues. CDR3 nucleotide sequence: TGTGCCAGCAGCTTAGTTAACAGGGACGAGCAGTACTTC. Residues: CASSLVNRDEQYF.

The chain links TRBV5-4 to TRBJ2-1, with 7 bases lining up with TRBD2. V was pared by 4 bases and J by 1 base, with 8 bases of the junction left unmatched. Germline-derived CDR1 and CDR2 are SGHNT and YYREEE (reference sequence). The CDR3 contains 16 residues. CDR3 sequence (DNA): TGTGCCAGCAGCCTGGGGGGAGCGGGGTCCTACAATGAGCAGTTCTTC. The encoded protein is CASSLGGAGSYNEQFF.

The V call is TRBV5-6, the J call TRBJ1-2, with 11 bases matching TRBD1. CDR1 and CDR2 from the germline V gene are SGHDT and YYEEEE. Trimming cost V 4 bases and J 6 bases; bases outside gene matches: 11. The CDR3 is 16 amino acids. The CDR3 DNA sequence: TGTGCCAGCAGCAAACTCCGGGACAGGGGGTGGCATGGCTACACCTTC. It encodes CASSKLRDRGWHGYTF. The whole variable domain, remainder taken from reference TRBV5-6 and TRBJ1-2, is DAGVTQSPTHLIKTRGQQVTLRCSPKSGHDTVSWYQQALGQGPQFIFQYYEEEERQRGNFPDRFSGHQFPNYSSELNVNALLLGDSALYLCASSKLRDRGWHGYTFGSGTRLTVV.

This clone was picked up one time. This sequence joins TRBV28 and TRBJ2-7, with TRBD2 matching over 9 bases. CDR1 is MDHEN and CDR2 is SYDVKM in the germline V gene. This CDR3 is built from 15 residues. Germline trimming cut 5 bases from V and 6 bases from J; bases unmatched to any gene: 11. CDR3 nucleotide sequence: TGTGCCAGCAGTCCCAGCGGGGGGCGGGGGATCGAGCAGTACTTC. Translated: CASSPSGGRGIEQYF.

In its sample, this clone was seen a few times. This chain joins TRBV27 and TRBJ2-2, with 13 bases that match TRBD2. The germline V gene encodes CDR1 MNHEY and CDR2 SMNVEV (reference sequence). The CDR3 totals 15 residues. Trimming at V came to 4 bases and at J to 7 bases, leaving 3 bases not matched to a gene. The CDR3, as DNA: TGTGCCAGCAGTTGGGGACTAGCGGGGCACGGGGAGCTGTTTTTT. Its translation is CASSWGLAGHGELFF.

The rearrangement links TRBV9 to TRBJ1-6; TRBD1 matches at 10 bases. This CDR3 has 15 residues. Germline-derived CDR1 and CDR2 are SGDLS and YYNGEE. The V gene end was trimmed by 0 bases and the J gene end by 6 bases; junction bases not matched to a gene: 0. For the CDR3, the DNA is TGTGCCAGCAGCGTAGGACAGGGGGCTAATTCACCCCTCCACTTT. It translates to CASSVGQGANSPLHF.

The J gene is TRBJ1-1, the V gene TRBV27, with 7 bases lining up with TRBD1. J lost 8 bases, V lost 0 bases, and 9 bases had no gene match. The CDR3 sequence is 15 residues long. From germline, CDR1 is MNHEY and CDR2 SMNVEV (reference sequence). The CDR3 DNA follows: TGTGCCAGCAGTTTATCGATAGGGGGCGAGACCGAAGCTTTCTTT. Translated, it gives CASSLSIGGETEAFF.

This chain joins TRBV18 and TRBJ1-3, with 9 nucleotides matching TRBD1. Germline-derived CDR1 and CDR2 are KGHSH and LQKENI. The CDR3 length is 17 residues. V shed 2 bases, J shed 0 bases, and the junction held 5 bases outside the gene matches. CDR3 protein: CASSPSTGGNSGNTIYF. For the CDR3, the DNA is TGTGCCAGCTCACCATCGACAGGGGGTAACTCTGGAAACACCATATATTTT. Full variable domain (rest looked up from reference TRBV18 and TRBJ1-3): NAGVMQNPRHLVRRRGQEARLRCSPMKGHSHVYWYRQLPEEGLKFMVYLQKENIIDESGMPKERFSAEFPKEGPSILRIQQVVRGDSAAYFCASSPSTGGNSGNTIYFGEGSWLTVV.

This clone was seen a few times. The V call is TRBV6-5, the J call TRBJ1-6; 7 positions agree with TRBD1. Germline V gene data show CDR1 as MNHEY and CDR2 as SVGAGI. Trimming at V came to 6 bases and at J to 10 bases, leaving 6 bases not matched to a gene. The length of the CDR3 is 13 residues. CDR3 protein: CASRETGNSPLHF. In nucleotides, the CDR3 is TGTGCCAGCAGAGAGACAGGGAACTCACCCCTCCACTTT.

This rearrangement joins TRBV21-1 to TRBJ2-5; the D segment call TRBD1 is taken from the table without a DNA check. TRBV21-1 is given as a pseudogene. This CDR3 is built from 15 residues. DNA for the CDR3: TGTGCCAGCATCCGGGGACAGAATCTTTGGGAGACCCAGTACTTC. As protein: CASIRGQNLWETQYF.

The chain has TRBV15 and TRBJ2-3; D gene ambiguous. The length of the CDR3 is 13 residues. The V end lost 2 bases, the J end lost 6 bases, and 9 bases lay between the germline ends. Germline values: CDR1 LNHNV, CDR2 YYDKDF (reference sequence). The CDR3: CATSRQPTDTQYF. CDR3 sequence (DNA): TGTGCCACCAGCAGACAACCTACGGATACGCAGTATTTT.

The chain is built from TRBV29-1 and TRBJ2-3, with 8 bases identical to TRBD2. Per the germline V gene, CDR1 is SQVTM and CDR2 is ANQGSEA. V shed 6 bases, J shed 1 base, and the junction held 3 bases outside the gene matches. The CDR3 totals 13 residues. The CDR3 region is CSVKAGGTDTQYF. CDR3 bases: TGCAGCGTGAAAGCGGGGGGCACAGATACGCAGTATTTT.

J is TRBJ2-2 and V is TRBV3-1 (or the pseudogene TRBV3-2), with D maybe TRBD1 (8 bases). The V end lost 3 bases, the J end lost 4 bases, and 12 bases lay between the germline ends. The germline V gene has CDR1 LGHDT and CDR2 YNNKEL (reference sequence). The CDR3 totals 15 residues. Here the CDR3 reads CASSQNRGGTGELFF. The CDR3 coding sequence is TGTGCCAGCAGCCAGAACAGGGGGGGCACCGGGGAGCTGTTTTTT.

The rearrangement links TRBV9 to TRBJ2-7, with 8 bases lining up with TRBD2. This CDR3 region has 17 residues. Germline CDR1 is SGDLS and CDR2 is YYNGEE. After removal of 0 bases from V and 2 bases from J, the junction contained 10 bases not matched to a gene. The CDR3 loop is CASSVESRGGPPYEQYF. In nucleotides, the CDR3 is TGTGCCAGCAGCGTAGAGTCCCGGGGGGGGCCCCCCTACGAGCAGTACTTC.

The chain joins TRBV2 to TRBJ2-6, with D possibly matching TRBD2 (6 bases). CDR3 length: 18 amino acids. Trimming left V 5 bases short and J 0 bases short, with 17 bases between. Germline assignment: CDR1 SNHLY and CDR2 FYNNEI. CDR3 protein: CASSLMPPGVSGANVLTF. CDR3 DNA sequence: TGTGCCAGCAGTCTGATGCCGCCGGGAGTCTCTGGGGCCAACGTCCTGACTTTC.

V usage is TRBV15 and J usage is TRBJ1-3; D not resolved. The CDR3 runs to 13 residues. V was trimmed by 5 bases and J by 0 bases, leaving 5 bases between them. The germline V gene encodes CDR1 LNHNV and CDR2 YYDKDF (reference sequence). CDR3 DNA sequence: TGTGCCACCAGCGAGTTCTCTGGAAACACCATATATTTT. Its translation: CATSEFSGNTIYF.

V and J are TRBV7-8 and TRBJ2-7; TRBD2 matches 7 bases. CDR3 length: 15 amino acids. CDR1 and CDR2 (germline): SGHVS, FQNEAQ. The J segment lost 0 bases and the V segment lost 1 base, leaving 3 bases of the junction unmatched. CDR3 bases: TGTGCCAGCAGCTTAGGTAGCGGGTTCTCCTACGAGCAGTACTTC. Amino acid sequence: CASSLGSGFSYEQYF.

The V and J genes are TRBV19 and TRBJ2-5; TRBD1 aligns across 7 bases. This CDR3 has 14 residues. Trimming took 3 bases from V and 4 from J; bases not matched to a gene: 5. Germline CDR1 reads LNHDA; CDR2 reads SQIVND (reference sequence). This CDR3 reads CASSMSTGRETQYF. CDR3 in DNA: TGTGCCAGTAGTATGTCGACAGGGAGAGAGACCCAGTACTTC.

This clone came up a few times. The chain uses TRBV19 and TRBJ1-1, with D perhaps matching TRBD1 (5 bases). CDR3 length: 13 amino acids. V lost 3 bases, J lost 6 bases, and 11 bases lay in between. Germline loops: CDR1 LNHDA, CDR2 SQIVND (reference sequence). CDR3 sequence (DNA): TGTGCCAGTAGTATCGGTGGAGGGGCTGAAGCTTTCTTT. Protein sequence: CASSIGGGAEAFF.